This T cell receptor beta chain was captured by sequencing in a study of cytomegalovirus exposure and HLA in healthy donors. The PCR contained 60 Vbeta and 13 Jbeta primers. TCRdb's copy holds only in-frame clones and misses some; the assay was immunoSEQ multiplex PCR. Of more than 85,000 clones in the sample, under 80% are singletons; the top ten hold over 3.5%. A note on this clone: The antigen is not known.

Study-wide results and limits: Another analysis was done later, and it associated fewer than 20,000 TCR beta sequences with HLA alleles at 0.05 false discovery rate.

CDR1 is KGHSH and CDR2 is LQKENI in the germline V gene. Trimming left V 3 bases short and J 2 bases short, with 20 bases between. The CDR3 runs 18 residues. This TCR was sampled from a woman aged 50 to 60 in good health and CMV-seropositive. The chain combines TRBV18 with TRBJ2-1; D might be TRBD2 (5 bases). The sequenced material came from PBMCs. The CDR3 nucleotides read TGTGCCAGCTCACCCGGTGTAACCCGAACCGGGACCTACAATGAGCAGTTCTTC. Its protein is CASSPGVTRTGTYNEQFF.